The clone carrying this T cell receptor (beta chain) has at least ten counts. TCRdb reanalysed the 5' RACE reads using MiXCR and keeps one entry per CDR3 protein. The sample yields approximately 100,000 distinct CDR3 sequences, approximately 18% seen once. The data are from a study of T cells of healthy individuals. Germline loops: CDR1 SGDLS, CDR2 YYNGEE. With 4 bases removed from V and 1 base from J, the gap between germline ends came to 11 bases. The CDR3 loop spans 15 amino acids. This sequence was found in a human donor in good health. The V gene is TRBV9, the J gene TRBJ2-2; unclear D gene. The CDR3 protein is CASSTSTWNTGELFF. CDR3 coding DNA: TGTGCCAGCAGCACCTCGACTTGGAACACCGGGGAGCTGTTTTTT.